This T cell receptor beta chain was identified in a study of neoadjuvant nivolumab and ipilimumab in lung cancer. Study overall: The combination arm added day-1 ipilimumab 1 mg/kg to nivolumab 3 mg/kg on days 1, 15, 29.

A remark on this clone: Its antigen is unidentified.

Study-wide results and limits: Only two of four nivolumab-treated tumors gained richness and clonality by surgery. Resected tumors had greater TCR richness and clonality than uninvolved lung.

Trimming removed 6 bases from V and 4 bases from J; junction bases left unmatched: 7. There are 14 residues in the CDR3. Germline V gene lookup returns CDR1 KGHSH and CDR2 LQKENI. The data were produced by immunoSEQ multiplex PCR, yet TCRdb's version contains in-frame clones alone and is incomplete. The sample carries approximately 5,000 clones, more than 60% recorded once. This receptor was taken from an adult with non-small cell lung cancer. Some clones in this sample may be carry-over from other donors' samples. The chain combines TRBV18 with TRBJ2-5, with TRBD1 identical over 8 bases. The sequencing here drew on normal lung tissue adjacent to the tumor, taken after neoadjuvant nivolumab, alone or with ipilimumab, at or shortly before surgery. CDR3 nucleotides: TGTGCCAGCTCCGCCCGGACAGGGTTAGAGACCCAGTACTTC. It yields the protein CASSARTGLETQYF.